These 2 T cell receptor beta chains were sequenced from one sample in a study of blood T cell repertoires in COVID-19 (TCRdb year 2020). The library was built by means of the immunoSEQ multiplex PCR assay. Here the immuneACCESS table is served through TCRdb, limited to in-frame sequences with V and J called. Missing clones are a known gap in these copies; in checked studies unresolved V genes cover under half, and the rest lacks a known reason. Across this sample there are 200,000 to 250,000 clones, with 80% to 95% seen only once. The ten largest clones take up approximately 0.8% of the sample. Sequencing was carried out using peripheral blood. These receptor sequences come from a man aged 25-40 years with COVID-19, enrolled during active disease.

This chain uses TRBV11-2 with TRBJ1-1; a possible D gene is TRBD1 (6 bases). The length of the CDR3 is 16 residues. Deletions cut 5 bases from V and 0 bases from J, with 16 bases between. CDR1 SGHAT and CDR2 FQNNGV come from the germline V gene. This CDR3 reads CASSPGQFIMNTEAFF. The CDR3 coding sequence is TGTGCCAGCAGCCCAGGACAGTTTATCATGAACACTGAAGCTTTCTTT.

The rearrangement links TRBV6-5 to TRBJ1-4; TRBD1 aligns across 8 bases. V dropped 5 bases and J dropped 4; count of bases not matched to a gene: 6. There are 15 residues in the CDR3. CDR1 and CDR2 from the germline V gene are MNHEY and SVGAGI. DNA of the CDR3: TGTGCCAGCAGTCACCGGACAGGGAATAATGAAAAACTGTTTTTT. It codes for CASSHRTGNNEKLFF.